The clone carrying this T cell receptor (beta chain) has a count of ten or more. What it binds is not known. Using RNA transcripts, the TCR beta CDR3 regions were amplified. Second-round multiplex PCR came after first-round RT-PCR with HTBI primers. TCRdb analysed the multiplex PCR reads with MiXCR anew, one entry per CDR3 protein. The profile shows almost 400,000 distinct CDR3 sequences, around 20% of them singletons. This entry is derived from a study of Graves' ophthalmopathy and Graves' hyperthyroidism. Study-wide points: The authors also found most expanded thyroid clonotypes above 0.001 frequency in blood.

J lost 0 bases, V lost 4 bases, and 9 bases had no gene match. CDR1 is SGHAT and CDR2 is FQNNGV in the germline V gene. The CDR3 contains 16 residues. Other autoimmune diseases, uncontrolled infections, pregnancy and lactation each led to patient exclusion. The genes are TRBV11-2 and TRBJ2-7; TRBD1 agrees at 7 bases. The source of this sequence is a woman aged 18-35 years with Graves' ophthalmopathy. Input material: peripheral blood. CDR3 region: CASSSLAGGTSYEQYF. CDR3 DNA: TGTGCCAGCAGCTCCTTAGCAGGGGGTACCTCCTACGAGCAGTACTTC.